Listed below are T cell receptor beta chains from one sample, sequenced in a study of regulatory T cells in long-lasting Graves disease. TCRdb passed the multiplex PCR reads through MiXCR, listing each CDR3 protein once. Of some 330,000 distinct CDR3 sequences listed, 10% to 15% are singletons. These data also formed part of another study, on T cells in Graves' hyperthyroidism and ophthalmopathy.

Sequenced material: peripheral blood mononuclear cells (PBMCs), taken at new diagnosis, from a patient treated with antithyroid drugs. These receptor sequences come from a woman aged 18-29 years with Graves disease. The CDR3 runs from the conserved cysteine through the conserved F or W. Fields, in order: J gene, V gene, CDR3 protein.

j_call: TRBJ2-1; v_call: TRBV12-3/TRBV12-4; cdr3_aa: CASSFPGSGRARVEQFF
j_call: TRBJ1-6; v_call: TRBV12-3/TRBV12-4; cdr3_aa: CASRRSGGAGLYSPLHF
j_call: TRBJ2-2; v_call: TRBV7-9; cdr3_aa: CASSLGRINTGELFF
j_call: TRBJ2-1; v_call: TRBV13; cdr3_aa: CASGRGTYNEQFF
j_call: TRBJ1-2; v_call: TRBV13; cdr3_aa: CASSLGRTAYGYTF
j_call: TRBJ2-1; v_call: TRBV7-9; cdr3_aa: CASSFLLAARLEQFF
j_call: TRBJ2-1; v_call: TRBV20-1; cdr3_aa: CSARDRGREQFF
j_call: TRBJ1-2; v_call: TRBV15; cdr3_aa: CATSRDRGDWYGYTF
j_call: TRBJ1-1; v_call: TRBV12-3/TRBV12-4; cdr3_aa: CASSENTEAFF
j_call: TRBJ1-5; v_call: TRBV19; cdr3_aa: CASSILAGSSNQPQHF
j_call: TRBJ2-1; v_call: TRBV7-6; cdr3_aa: CASSFLGTHNEQFF
j_call: TRBJ2-2; v_call: TRBV6-5; cdr3_aa: CASSYINRGELFF
j_call: TRBJ1-2; v_call: TRBV11-2; cdr3_aa: CASSLDQAYGYTF
j_call: TRBJ2-7; v_call: TRBV20-1; cdr3_aa: CSARDRSRSSYEQYF
j_call: TRBJ2-5; v_call: TRBV5-1; cdr3_aa: CASLGPAGETQYF
j_call: TRBJ2-1; v_call: TRBV11-2; cdr3_aa: CASRPTSYNEQFF
j_call: TRBJ1-2; v_call: TRBV27; cdr3_aa: CASSLKSGKAHYGYTF
j_call: TRBJ2-1; v_call: TRBV6-2/TRBV6-3; cdr3_aa: CASSPGTSGSFWVNEQFF
j_call: TRBJ1-2; v_call: TRBV12-3/TRBV12-4; cdr3_aa: CASSRGGQSPPNF
j_call: TRBJ2-1; v_call: TRBV19; cdr3_aa: CASSLQLAGGPYNEQFF
j_call: TRBJ2-1; v_call: TRBV7-3; cdr3_aa: CASSLADGLAGSEQFF
j_call: TRBJ1-1; v_call: TRBV12-3/TRBV12-4; cdr3_aa: CASSPPRAMMTEAFF
j_call: TRBJ1-1; v_call: TRBV3-1; cdr3_aa: CASSHTLTGGGNTEAFF
j_call: TRBJ2-1; v_call: TRBV12-3/TRBV12-4; cdr3_aa: CASSLGGGRSEQFF
j_call: TRBJ2-1; v_call: TRBV7-9; cdr3_aa: CASSLARQKQFF
j_call: TRBJ2-1; v_call: TRBV20-1; cdr3_aa: CSARDPGGLGEQFF
j_call: TRBJ2-1; v_call: TRBV11-2; cdr3_aa: CASARGFVPEQFF
j_call: TRBJ1-1; v_call: TRBV9; cdr3_aa: CASSVLVNTEAFF
j_call: TRBJ2-5; v_call: TRBV20-1; cdr3_aa: CSGGGGGRQETQYF
j_call: TRBJ2-5; v_call: TRBV29-1; cdr3_aa: CSVVRQGAETQYF
j_call: TRBJ2-1; v_call: TRBV19; cdr3_aa: CATQTGRESDEQFF
j_call: TRBJ2-1; v_call: TRBV15; cdr3_aa: CATSPASGNYNEQFF
j_call: TRBJ2-7; v_call: TRBV6-2/TRBV6-3; cdr3_aa: CASSYSNPGSSYEQYF
j_call: TRBJ2-3; v_call: TRBV20-1; cdr3_aa: CSTSLGQRTDTQYF
j_call: TRBJ2-1; v_call: TRBV19; cdr3_aa: CASSIIGSSRNEQFF
j_call: TRBJ2-2; v_call: TRBV19; cdr3_aa: CASSTWTGKNTGELFF
j_call: TRBJ2-2; v_call: TRBV7-9; cdr3_aa: CASSPAIRRPGELFF
j_call: TRBJ2-5; v_call: TRBV7-9; cdr3_aa: CASKREAGSETQYF
j_call: TRBJ2-7; v_call: TRBV28; cdr3_aa: CASTTDSGSYEQYF
j_call: TRBJ1-1; v_call: TRBV5-5; cdr3_aa: CASSFRGYDTEAFF
j_call: TRBJ2-7; v_call: TRBV28; cdr3_aa: CASSDIFSSYEQYF
j_call: TRBJ2-7; v_call: TRBV20-1; cdr3_aa: CSANRDPPKEQYF
j_call: TRBJ1-1; v_call: TRBV18; cdr3_aa: CASSTQGYTEAFF
j_call: TRBJ1-1; v_call: TRBV9; cdr3_aa: CASSVDRENTEAFF
j_call: TRBJ2-1; v_call: TRBV29-1; cdr3_aa: CSVRQDSYNEQFF
j_call: TRBJ1-1; v_call: TRBV10-3; cdr3_aa: CAITGQTNTEAFF
j_call: TRBJ1-1; v_call: TRBV7-3; cdr3_aa: CASSLAQGNTEAFF
j_call: TRBJ1-3; v_call: TRBV9; cdr3_aa: CASSVAGTRSGNTIYF
j_call: TRBJ2-1; v_call: TRBV5-1; cdr3_aa: CASSLMLAGGTEQFF
j_call: TRBJ2-2; v_call: TRBV13; cdr3_aa: CASSPGPAGSYLNTGELFF
j_call: TRBJ2-5; v_call: TRBV12-3/TRBV12-4; cdr3_aa: CASSFYTRIQYF
j_call: TRBJ2-1; v_call: TRBV11-2; cdr3_aa: CASSFGLAGPYNEQFF
j_call: TRBJ2-3; v_call: TRBV10-2; cdr3_aa: CASIGRPTDTQYF
j_call: TRBJ2-4; v_call: TRBV7-3; cdr3_aa: CASSLTGTSGGRLLSNIQYF
j_call: TRBJ1-4; v_call: TRBV7-9; cdr3_aa: CASSFTGATNEKLFF
j_call: TRBJ1-2; v_call: TRBV3-1; cdr3_aa: CASSQRGQYYGYTF
j_call: TRBJ1-4; v_call: TRBV11-2; cdr3_aa: CASSFGTGDEKLFF